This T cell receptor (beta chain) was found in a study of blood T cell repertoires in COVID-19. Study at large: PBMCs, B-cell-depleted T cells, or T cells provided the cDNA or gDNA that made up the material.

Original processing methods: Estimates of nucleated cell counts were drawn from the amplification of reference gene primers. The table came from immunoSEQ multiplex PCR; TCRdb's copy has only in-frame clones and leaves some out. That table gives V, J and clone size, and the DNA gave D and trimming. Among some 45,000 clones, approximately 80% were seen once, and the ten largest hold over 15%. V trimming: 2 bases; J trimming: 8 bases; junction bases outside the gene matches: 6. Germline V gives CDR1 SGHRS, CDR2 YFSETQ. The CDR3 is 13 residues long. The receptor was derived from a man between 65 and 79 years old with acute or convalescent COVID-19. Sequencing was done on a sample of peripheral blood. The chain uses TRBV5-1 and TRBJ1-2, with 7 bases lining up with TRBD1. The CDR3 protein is CASSLQGLRGYTF. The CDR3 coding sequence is TGCGCCAGCAGCTTACAGGGGTTGAGAGGCTACACCTTC.